The 6 T cell receptor beta chains presented below share a single source sample, sequenced in a study of OX40 agonist ivuxolimab in advanced cancers. Some clones are missing from TCRdb's copy, which holds only in-frame ones; the method was immunoSEQ multiplex PCR. Seen here are roughly 28,000 clones, roughly 85% observed once, and the top ten hold roughly an eighth. Specimen: CD4+ or CD8+ T cells sorted from blood, collected in a trial of the OX40 agonist ivuxolimab. Source of these receptors: an adult with an advanced solid tumor such as melanoma, head and neck, liver or kidney cancer.

The chain joins TRBV30 to TRBJ2-1; D may be TRBD1 or TRBD2 (5 bases each). The V gene lost 2 bases and the J gene lost 2 bases, with 10 bases spanning the gap. Germline lookup yields CDR1 GTSNPN and CDR2 SVGIG (reference sequence). There are 14 residues in the CDR3. The CDR3 is CAWSRDGPYNEQFF. DNA for the CDR3: TGTGCCTGGAGTCGGGACGGGCCCTACAATGAGCAGTTCTTC.

The chain uses TRBV9 and TRBJ1-1; TRBD1 aligns across 7 bases. Germline-derived CDR1 and CDR2 are SGDLS and YYNGEE. J was trimmed by 3 bases and V by 4 bases; bases with no gene match: 6. The CDR3 runs to 14 residues. The CDR3 loop is CASSPQGQYTEAFF. CDR3 sequence (DNA): TGTGCCAGCAGCCCTCAGGGACAGTACACTGAAGCTTTCTTT.

This clone occurred a few times. The chain recombines TRBV29-1 with TRBJ2-1; D ambiguous. Looked up from germline, CDR1 is SQVTM and CDR2 is ANQGSEA. V dropped 4 bases and J dropped 7 bases, with 5 bases sitting between them. The CDR3 is 10 amino acids. The CDR3 DNA follows: TGCAGCGTTGCCGAGAATGAGCAGTTCTTC. Encoded protein: CSVAENEQFF.

About this clone itself: Other DNA sequences of this sample code for an identical CDR3. The chain is built from TRBV13 and TRBJ2-7; D may be TRBD1 (7 bases). The CDR3 is 15 residues long. V shed 0 bases and J shed 4 bases, with 13 bases lying between them. CDR1 is PRHDT, CDR2 FYEKMQ, per germline (reference sequence). The CDR3 DNA follows: TGTGCCAGCAGCTTAGGTGAGGGGGCGGGGTACGAGCAGTACTTC. Protein sequence: CASSLGEGAGYEQYF.

This clone has a single count. The rearrangement links TRBV7-9 to TRBJ2-7; maybe TRBD1 (5 bases). CDR3 size: 14 residues. V lost 5 bases, J lost 2 bases, and 13 bases lay in between. In germline, CDR1 is SEHNR, CDR2 FQNEAQ (reference sequence). The CDR3 protein is CASSPTDSTYEQYF. The CDR3 DNA is TGTGCCAGCAGCCCAACCGACAGTACCTACGAGCAGTACTTC.

J is TRBJ2-1 and V is TRBV7-2; D is undetermined. The V end lost 1 base, the J end lost 0 bases, and 13 bases lay between the germline ends. The CDR3 spans 17 residues. Per germline, CDR1 SGHTA and CDR2 FQGNSA. CDR3 sequence: CASSLGRAESSYNEQFF. CDR3 in DNA: TGTGCCAGCAGCTTAGGTCGGGCGGAAAGCTCCTACAATGAGCAGTTCTTC.